This is a list of T cell receptor beta chains from one sample in a study of blood T cells in healthy people across ages. TCRdb analysed the 5' RACE reads with MiXCR anew, one entry per CDR3 protein. The sample holds approximately 730,000 distinct CDR3 sequences, about 53% seen once. Sample: blood. The receptors were gathered from an elderly man in good health. The CDR3 runs from the conserved cysteine through the conserved F or W. D genes are given only for firm matches. The size entry is marked missing in some rows and otherwise reads once, few, many or a size class.

TRBJ2-3,.,TRBV5-1,few,CASSLGGLGDTQYF,TGCGCCAGCAGCTTGGGCGGACTTGGAGATACGCAGTATTTT
TRBJ2-7,.,TRBV20-1,.,CSARVGSGGSYEQYF,TGCAGTGCTAGAGTAGGCAGTGGGGGCTCCTACGAGCAGTACTTC
TRBJ2-1,.,TRBV24-1,.,CATSDPGNYNEQFF,TGTGCCACCAGTGACCCAGGGAACTACAATGAGCAGTTCTTC
TRBJ2-7,.,TRBV5-1,.,CASSFDGLEQYF,TGCGCCAGCAGCTTCGACGGACTCGAGCAGTACTTC
TRBJ2-5,.,TRBV5-4,.,CASSSGTSQEIQYF,TGTGCCAGCAGCTCCGGGACCTCTCAAGAGATCCAGTACTTC
TRBJ2-6,TRBD2,TRBV5-1,.,CASSLAGPATGANVLTF,TGCGCCAGCAGCTTAGCGGGGCCTGCTACTGGGGCCAACGTCCTGACTTTC
TRBJ1-4,.,TRBV28,once,CASSPTHEKLFF,TGTGCCAGCAGTCCCACCCATGAAAAACTGTTTTTT
TRBJ2-7,.,TRBV20-1,.,CSARVFGYEQYF,TGCAGTGCTAGAGTTTTCGGATACGAGCAGTACTTC
TRBJ2-7,TRBD2,TRBV20-1,.,CRVTGLAGVNEQYF,TGCAGAGTAACCGGACTAGCGGGAGTTAACGAGCAGTACTTC
TRBJ2-1,.,TRBV7-2,.,CASSLERWLDGNEQFF,TGTGCCAGCAGCTTAGAGAGGTGGCTAGACGGGAATGAGCAGTTCTTC
TRBJ2-1,TRBD2,TRBV20-1,once,CSAPGTSGRDTYNEQFF,TGCAGTGCGCCCGGGACTAGCGGGAGGGACACTTACAATGAGCAGTTCTTC
TRBJ2-1,.,TRBV20-1,.,CSASSPQTNSYNEQFF,TGCAGTGCTTCTTCCCCCCAGACAAACTCCTACAATGAGCAGTTCTTC
TRBJ2-5,TRBD1,TRBV29-1,few,CSVDPGQGRETQYF,TGCAGCGTTGACCCCGGACAGGGGAGGGAGACCCAGTACTTC
TRBJ2-7,.,TRBV9,once,CASSATEGYEQYF,TGTGCCAGCAGCGCGACAGAGGGCTACGAGCAGTACTTC
TRBJ1-5,.,TRBV6-6,once,CASSYREGGDQPQHF,TGTGCCAGCAGTTACCGCGAGGGGGGCGATCAGCCCCAGCATTTT
TRBJ1-2,.,TRBV5-5,.,CASSSITGPCGYTF,TGTGCCAGCAGCTCGATAACAGGGCCCTGTGGCTACACCTTC
TRBJ2-7,TRBD2,TRBV5-1,few,CASSLSSGRTHEQYF,TGCGCCAGCAGCTTGAGTAGCGGGAGGACGCACGAGCAGTACTTC
TRBJ2-3,.,TRBV9,.,CASSTRDLPTDTQYF,TGTGCCAGCAGCACCCGGGACTTACCCACAGATACGCAGTATTTT
TRBJ2-7,.,TRBV27,.,CASSLSLIAQRGDEQYF,TGTGCCAGCAGTTTATCCCTTATAGCGCAGAGAGGTGACGAGCAGTACTTC
TRBJ2-4,.,TRBV6-6,.,CATAGGAKNIQYF,TGTGCCACCGCCGGGGGAGCCAAAAACATTCAGTACTTC
TRBJ2-1,.,TRBV24-1,few,CATSDPPSPGEQFF,TGTGCCACCAGTGACCCCCCATCGCCGGGCGAGCAGTTCTTC
TRBJ2-7,TRBD2,TRBV10-3,few,CAINGGRLYEQYF,TGTGCCATCAATGGCGGGAGGCTGTACGAGCAGTACTTC
TRBJ1-2,TRBD1,TRBV5-1,few,CASSLRRGNQGYTF,TGCGCCAGCAGCTTGCGCAGGGGGAATCAGGGCTACACCTTC
TRBJ2-5,.,TRBV5-1,few,CASSLSSRETQYF,TGCGCCAGCAGCTTGTCGTCTCGGGAGACCCAGTACTTC
TRBJ2-1,.,TRBV6-1,.,CASSPSFTGTPRNEQFF,TGTGCCAGCAGTCCCTCTTTTACCGGGACGCCCCGCAATGAGCAGTTCTTC
TRBJ2-3,.,TRBV20-1,once,CSAPVGSRSTDTQYF,TGCAGTGCCCCTGTTGGTAGCAGAAGCACAGATACGCAGTATTTT
TRBJ2-1,.,TRBV5-1,.,CASSLGLTLYNEQFF,TGCGCCAGCAGCTTGGGACTCACACTCTACAATGAGCAGTTCTTC
TRBJ2-7,TRBD2,TRBV10-3,.,CAITEGTTSGMVNEQYF,TGTGCCATCACTGAGGGGACGACTAGCGGGATGGTCAATGAGCAGTACTTC
TRBJ2-7,TRBD2,TRBV11-2,few,CASSSNSGRFYEQYF,TGTGCCAGCAGCTCTAATAGCGGGAGGTTTTACGAGCAGTACTTC
TRBJ2-7,TRBD1,TRBV12-3/TRBV12-4,.,CASITDRGEQYF,TGTGCCAGCATCACCGACAGGGGGGAGCAGTACTTC
TRBJ1-2,TRBD1,TRBV2,.,CASSERGGQDYGYTF,TGTGCCAGCAGTGAACGGGGCGGACAGGACTATGGCTACACCTTC
TRBJ1-2,TRBD1,TRBV24-1,few,CATSAGQGSGYTF,TGTGCCACCAGTGCGGGACAGGGCTCTGGCTACACCTTC
TRBJ1-6,.,TRBV7-9,.,CASSPDGGNSPLHF,TGTGCCAGCAGCCCCGACGGGGGAAATTCACCCCTCCACTTT
TRBJ2-7,TRBD2,TRBV5-1,.,CASSSETSRFVEQYF,TGCGCCAGCAGCTCCGAGACTAGCCGGTTTGTCGAGCAGTACTTC
TRBJ2-3,TRBD1,TRBV20-1,.,CSATSGTGGTDTQYF,TGCAGTGCTACGTCCGGGACAGGGGGCACAGATACGCAGTATTTT
TRBJ2-7,TRBD1,TRBV27,.,CASSTGGVLYEQYF,TGTGCCAGCAGTACAGGGGGAGTTCTCTACGAGCAGTACTTC
TRBJ1-1,.,TRBV7-7,.,CASSERWNTEAFF,TGTGCCAGCAGCGAACGGTGGAACACTGAAGCTTTCTTT
TRBJ2-5,.,TRBV7-2,.,CASSPTGTTKETQYF,TGTGCCAGCAGCCCCACCGGGACGACAAAAGAGACCCAGTACTTC
TRBJ2-5,TRBD2,TRBV5-6,.,CASSLGGLLAGETQYF,TGTGCCAGCAGCTTGGGCGGACTTCTAGCGGGAGAGACCCAGTACTTC
TRBJ2-1,.,TRBV7-2,few,CASRPSSYNEQFF,TGTGCCAGCAGGCCGTCCTCCTACAATGAGCAGTTCTTC
TRBJ2-1,.,TRBV7-9,.,CASTRRWNEQFF,TGTGCCAGCACCAGGAGGTGGAATGAGCAGTTCTTC
TRBJ2-7,.,TRBV7-3,few,CASSLKGGSPSYEQYF,TGTGCCAGCAGCTTAAAAGGGGGTTCCCCTTCCTACGAGCAGTACTTC
TRBJ1-1,.,TRBV7-8,.,CASSLGRITEAFF,TGTGCCAGCAGCTTAGGGCGGATCACTGAAGCTTTCTTT
TRBJ2-1,.,TRBV11-2,.,CASSFLTGGYNEQFF,TGTGCCAGCAGCTTCCTAACGGGCGGGTACAATGAGCAGTTCTTC
TRBJ2-4,.,TRBV7-9,.,CASSRAPNQGRLGFNIQYF,TGTGCCAGCAGCCGGGCCCCTAATCAGGGACGGCTTGGGTTTAACATTCAGTACTTC
TRBJ2-1,TRBD1,TRBV7-2,.,CASSSRQGYNEQFF,TGTGCCAGCAGCTCCCGACAGGGGTACAATGAGCAGTTCTTC
TRBJ2-5,.,TRBV28,few,CASTTSREARETQYF,TGTGCCAGCACCACCTCCCGAGAGGCGAGGGAGACCCAGTACTTC
TRBJ2-5,TRBD2,TRBV14,.,CASSQEGVLAGGFQETQYF,TGTGCCAGCAGCCAAGAAGGGGTGCTAGCGGGAGGATTCCAAGAGACCCAGTACTTC
TRBJ1-2,TRBD1,TRBV20-1,.,CSARAKIAGTGGRDGYTF,TGCAGTGCTAGAGCCAAAATTGCCGGGACAGGGGGCAGAGATGGCTACACCTTC
TRBJ2-1,.,TRBV5-1,.,CASSLAVAPEGEQFF,TGCGCCAGCAGCTTGGCGGTGGCACCCGAAGGTGAGCAGTTCTTC
TRBJ2-7,TRBD2,TRBV10-1,.,CASSDPSGGFYEQYF,TGCGCCAGCAGTGATCCTAGCGGGGGATTCTACGAGCAGTACTTC
TRBJ1-2,.,TRBV28,.,CASRNRDIYGYTF,TGTGCCAGCAGGAACAGGGATATCTATGGCTACACCTTC
TRBJ2-3,.,TRBV20-1,.,CSARGSGRARYAYF,TGCAGTGCTAGAGGGTCCGGCCGGGCCAGATACGCGTATTTT
TRBJ2-7,TRBD2,TRBV2,few,CASTGTSGRYEQYF,TGTGCCAGCACTGGGACTAGCGGGAGGTACGAGCAGTACTTC
TRBJ1-2,.,TRBV5-1,.,CASSLSRGGTTNYGYTF,TGCGCCAGCAGCTTGAGTCGGGGCGGAACGACTAACTATGGCTACACCTTC